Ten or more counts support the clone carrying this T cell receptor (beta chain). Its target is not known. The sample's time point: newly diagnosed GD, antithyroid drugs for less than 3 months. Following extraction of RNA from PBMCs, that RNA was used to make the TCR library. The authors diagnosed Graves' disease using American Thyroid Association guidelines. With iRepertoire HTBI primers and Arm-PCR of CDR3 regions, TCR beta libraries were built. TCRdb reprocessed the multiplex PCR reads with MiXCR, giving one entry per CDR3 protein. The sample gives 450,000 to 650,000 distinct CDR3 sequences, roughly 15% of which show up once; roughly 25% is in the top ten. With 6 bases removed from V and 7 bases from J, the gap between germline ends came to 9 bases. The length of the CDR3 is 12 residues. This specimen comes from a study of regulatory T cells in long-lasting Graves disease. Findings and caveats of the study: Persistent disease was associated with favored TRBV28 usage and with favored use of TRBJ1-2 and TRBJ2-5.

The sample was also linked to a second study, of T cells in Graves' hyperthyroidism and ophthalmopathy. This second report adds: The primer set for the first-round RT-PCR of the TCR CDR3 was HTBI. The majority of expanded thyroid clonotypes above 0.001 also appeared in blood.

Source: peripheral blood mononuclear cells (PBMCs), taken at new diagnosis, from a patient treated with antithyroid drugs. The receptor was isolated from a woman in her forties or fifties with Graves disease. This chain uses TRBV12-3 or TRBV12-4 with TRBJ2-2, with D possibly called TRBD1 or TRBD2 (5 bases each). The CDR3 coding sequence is TGTGCCAGCAGCAGGGAGAACGGGGAGCTGTTTTTT. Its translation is CASSRENGELFF.